These 15 T cell receptor beta chains originate from one sample sequenced in a study of radiation and T cells in renal cell carcinoma. Some clones are missing from TCRdb's copy, which holds only in-frame ones; the method was immunoSEQ multiplex PCR. The data show approximately 140,000 clones, less than 90% seen once. Sample time point: baseline pretreatment blood. Described treatment: 15 Gy SBRT to primary tumor, nephrectomy 4 weeks later. Sequencing was performed on blood, taken from a patient whose treatment included radiotherapy and nephrectomy. These receptors all come from an older woman with renal cell carcinoma.

The chain recombines TRBV5-1 with TRBJ1-2, with D perhaps matching TRBD1 (5 bases). Trimming took off 4 bases at V and 8 bases at J, with 21 bases between the two ends. CDR3 length equals 15 residues. Looked up from germline, CDR1 is SGHRS and CDR2 is YFSETQ. CDR3 coding DNA: TGCGCCAGCAGCCAACCGGGGCAGCAAGTGGAGGGCTACACCTTC. This gives the protein CASSQPGQQVEGYTF.

CDR3 nucleotide sequence: TGCGCCAGCAGCCCTAGGACAGGGGTCAATGAGCAGTTCTTC. Translation gives CASSPRTGVNEQFF. The chain uses TRBV5-1 and TRBJ2-1, with 9 bases that match TRBD1. This CDR3 contains 14 residues. The trim removed 4 bases at V and 6 bases at J, leaving 5 bases unmatched. CDR1 and CDR2 from the germline V gene are SGHRS and YFSETQ. Using reference TRBV5-1 and TRBJ2-1 for the parts outside the CDR3, the full variable domain is KAGVTQTPRYLIKTRGQQVTLSCSPISGHRSVSWYQQTPGQGLQFLFEYFSETQRNKGNFPGRFSGRQFSNSRSEMNVSTLELGDSALYLCASSPRTGVNEQFFGPGTRLTVL.

This clone was seen a single time. This chain joins TRBV9 and TRBJ2-7; TRBD1 matches 8 bases. This CDR3 is 14 amino acids long. V gave up 2 bases and J gave up 6 bases; unmatched junction bases: 7. CDR1 is SGDLS, CDR2 YYNGEE, per germline. DNA of the CDR3: TGTGCCAGCAGCGTGACAGGGGATCGGGGCGAGCAGTACTTC. This translates into CASSVTGDRGEQYF.

A few counts support this clone. The chain joins TRBV7-9 to TRBJ2-5, with 7 bases lining up with TRBD1. From germline, CDR1 is SEHNR and CDR2 FQNEAQ (reference sequence). This CDR3 is 17 amino acids long. The junction had 15 bases not matched to a gene; V was cut back by 1 base and J by 7 bases. The CDR3 protein is CASSLDPGQSPTGTQYF. The DNA of the CDR3 is TGTGCCAGCAGCTTAGATCCGGGACAGTCCCCGACGGGGACCCAGTACTTC.

The rearrangement joins TRBV5-8 to TRBJ1-1; 7 nucleotides agree with TRBD1. The CDR3 covers 14 residues. J lost 1 base, V lost 2 bases, and 2 bases had no gene match. The germline gives CDR1 SGHTS, CDR2 YDEGEE. In DNA, the CDR3 is TGTGCCAGCAGCTTAGGGACAGCGAACACTGAAGCTTTCTTT. It specifies CASSLGTANTEAFF.

The chain recombines TRBV9 with TRBJ2-7; D is possibly TRBD1 (6 bases). Trimming cost V 0 bases and J 6 bases, with 10 bases left between them. The CDR3 loop spans 13 amino acids. The germline V gene has CDR1 SGDLS and CDR2 YYNGEE. For the CDR3, the DNA is TGTGCCAGCAGCGTAGTTACAGGGCGCGAGCAGTACTTC. Protein: CASSVVTGREQYF. Variable domain in full (rest from reference TRBV9 and TRBJ2-7): DSGVTQTPKHLITATGQRVTLRCSPRSGDLSVYWYQQSLDQGLQFLIQYYNGEERAKGNILERFSAQQFPDLHSELNLSSLELGDSALYFCASSVVTGREQYFGPGTRLTVT.

The CDR3 DNA is TGTGCCAGCTCGGACTCTAATGAAGAGACCCAGTACTTC. Encoded protein: CASSDSNEETQYF. The rearrangement uses TRBV6-5 and TRBJ2-5; D may be TRBD2 (5 bases). From germline, CDR1 is MNHEY and CDR2 SVGAGI. The CDR3 has 13 residues. The V gene lost 8 bases and the J gene lost 3 bases, with 13 bases spanning the gap.

The chain recombines TRBV5-6 with TRBJ2-7, with 8 bases matching TRBD2. Germline values: CDR1 SGHDT, CDR2 YYEEEE. The CDR3 runs to 13 residues. The J segment lost 6 bases and the V segment lost 4 bases, leaving 6 bases of the junction unmatched. The CDR3, as DNA: TGTGCCAGCAGCCGAGCGGGGGTGATCGAGCAGTACTTC. Protein product: CASSRAGVIEQYF.

This rearrangement joins TRBV28 to TRBJ1-3, with 7 bases that match TRBD1. The CDR3 consists of 15 residues. Germline V lookup: CDR1 MDHEN, CDR2 SYDVKM. V trimming: 6 bases; J trimming: 2 bases; junction bases outside the gene matches: 7. As DNA, the CDR3 is TGTGCCAGCAGCGCCGACAGGGCCCCTGGAAACACCATATATTTT. This encodes CASSADRAPGNTIYF.

This CDR3 is CASRTSGGRTEAFF. The CDR3 DNA sequence: TGTGCCAGCAGGACCTCAGGGGGTAGAACTGAAGCTTTCTTT. The chain has TRBV6-1 and TRBJ1-1; 7 bases line up with TRBD1. V was clipped by 6 bases and J by 5 bases; unmatched bases: 9. Germline V gene lookup returns CDR1 MNHNS and CDR2 SASEGT. The CDR3 loop spans 14 amino acids.

V usage is TRBV21-1 and J usage is TRBJ2-6; the table's D call TRBD2 went unverified against the DNA. TRBV21-1 is designated a pseudogene. The CDR3 spans 18 residues. In DNA form, the CDR3 reads TGTGCCAGCAGCAAAAGGCGGGGGGATTTCTCTGGGGCCAACGTCCTGACTTTC. Protein sequence: CASSKRRGDFSGANVLTF.

V is TRBV6-6 and J is TRBJ1-1; TRBD1 matches at 10 bases. The CDR3 is 14 residues long. The ends lost 4 bases at V and 4 bases at J; junction bases unmatched: 3. From germline, CDR1 is MNHNY and CDR2 SVGAGI (reference sequence). Here the CDR3 DNA reads TGTGCCAGCAGTTGGACAGGGGGGAGCACTGAAGCTTTCTTT. The encoded protein is CASSWTGGSTEAFF.

The chain employs TRBV7-2 and TRBJ1-5, with 7 nucleotides matching TRBD1. Per germline, CDR1 SGHTA and CDR2 FQGNSA. V lost 2 bases to trimming and J lost 6 bases; unmatched junction nucleotides: 7. The CDR3 length is 15 residues. The CDR3 loop is CASSLKGGSGQPQHF. Here the CDR3 DNA reads TGTGCCAGCAGCTTAAAAGGGGGCTCAGGTCAGCCCCAGCATTTT. Full variable domain (rest looked up from reference TRBV7-2 and TRBJ1-5): GAGVSQSPSNKVTEKGKDVELRCDPISGHTALYWYRQSLGQGLEFLIYFQGNSAPDKSGLPSDRFSAERTGGSVSTLTIQRTQQEDSAVYLCASSLKGGSGQPQHFGDGTRLSIL.

The chain combines TRBV6-5 with TRBJ2-5; no clear D gene. The last part of the DNA fits TRBJ2-7 better; the J call may be wrong. Germline loops: CDR1 MNHEY, CDR2 SVGAGI. The CDR3 loop spans 13 amino acids. CDR3 in DNA: TGTGCCAGCAGGGACGTAAACTCCTACGAGCAGTACTTC. Its protein product is CASRDVNSYEQYF.

The chain links TRBV19 to TRBJ1-6; D is unresolved. V lost 7 bases to trimming and J lost 7 bases, with 14 bases between them. Per the germline V gene, CDR1 is LNHDA and CDR2 is SQIVND (reference sequence). This CDR3 spans 14 amino acids. CDR3 sequence: CASTVLLSNSPLHF. CDR3 nucleotides: TGTGCCAGTACCGTCCTCCTATCCAATTCACCCCTCCACTTT.